The T cell receptor beta chain under discussion was sequenced for a study of T-cell memory formation after mild COVID-19. About the study: TCR clusters were mostly confined to one donor each. Whole-study findings and limits: Mainly in CM and EM were contracting CD4+ clones; CD8+ were in EMRA.

This clonotype occurred a few times. The antigen is undetermined. Germline loops: CDR1 LNHNV, CDR2 YYDKDF (reference sequence). The CDR3 contains 14 residues. V lost 4 bases to trimming and J lost 8 bases; unmatched junction nucleotides: 10. TCRdb called the 5' RACE reads again in MiXCR, with one record for every CDR3 protein. The sample has about 210,000 distinct CDR3 sequences; about 11% are singletons. The chain joins TRBV15 to TRBJ1-2; 7 nucleotides align to TRBD1. The TCR sequence derives from a man in his late teens or twenties who had mild COVID-19 (a few samples of this study predate the infection). Cell type and time point are not known. Sequenced: PBMCs or a T cell subset sorted from them (not recorded which). CDR3 in amino acids: CATSTRRTGDGYTF. CDR3 bases: TGTGCCACCAGCACGCGCCGGACAGGCGACGGCTACACCTTC.